The 31 T cell receptor beta chains listed next were all sequenced from one sample in a study of molecular identifiers for immune sequencing clone quantification. TCRdb passed the PCR reads through MiXCR, listing each CDR3 protein once. The sample lists approximately 630,000 distinct CDR3 sequences, 25% occurring once. Sequencing was performed on naive CD8+ T cells from blood, with Jurkat cell RNA spiked in. Subset meaning: FACS-sorted CD8+CD4-CCR7+CD45RA+ naive T cells. These receptors were taken from a human donor in good health. Some libraries in this study had Jurkat cell RNA spiked in.

This clonotype was detected only a few times. The V gene is TRBV4-1, the J gene TRBJ2-2; unclear D gene. Germline assignment: CDR1 MGHRA and CDR2 YSYEKL. Trimming left V 1 base short and J 5 bases short, with 14 bases between. The CDR3 is 16 residues long. In DNA form, the CDR3 reads TGCGCCAGCAGCCAAGTCGACTTGGGCCGAACCGGGGAGCTGTTTTTT. Its translation is CASSQVDLGRTGELFF.

This sequence joins TRBV19 and TRBJ2-7; 7 nucleotides line up with TRBD1. V shed 1 base, J shed 2 bases, and the junction held 8 bases outside the gene matches. CDR1 is LNHDA and CDR2 is SQIVND in the germline V gene (reference sequence). The CDR3 has 16 amino acids. The CDR3 protein is CASSIGRGGLTYEQYF. DNA for the CDR3: TGTGCCAGTAGTATAGGTCGAGGGGGCTTAACCTACGAGCAGTACTTC.

A word on this clonotype: This may arise from a read error, as a much more abundant clone is one base away. The chain couples TRBV6-5 to TRBJ2-1; D gene ambiguous. Trimming took 1 base from V and 3 from J, leaving 7 bases between them. Germline V gives CDR1 MNHEY, CDR2 SVGAGI. The CDR3 is 14 amino acids. In DNA, the CDR3 is TGTGCCAGCAGTTACTTCGAGAACTACAATGAGCAGTTCTTC. Translated: CASSYFENYNEQFF.

CDR3 DNA: TGTGCCAGCAGCCAAGGAAGAGACAGGGGGCATTCGGGCAATGAGCAGTTCTTC. It codes for CASSQGRDRGHSGNEQFF. The chain is built from TRBV14 and TRBJ2-1; 10 bases match TRBD1. This CDR3 has 18 amino acids. Germline-derived CDR1 and CDR2 are SGHDN and FVKESK. The junction had 12 bases not matched to a gene; V was cut back by 1 base and J by 6 bases.

There are many counts of this clonotype. V is TRBV12-3 or TRBV12-4 and J is TRBJ2-5, with D possibly matching TRBD1 (5 bases). Trimming took off 0 bases at V and 1 base at J, with 9 bases between the two ends. This CDR3 region has 15 residues. CDR3 bases: TGTGCCAGCAGTTTAGCAGGGGCCATCCAAGAGACCCAGTACTTC. Translated, it gives CASSLAGAIQETQYF.

This clonotype was picked up many times. V gene TRBV19 combines with J gene TRBJ2-5, with 7 bases identical to TRBD2. Germline values: CDR1 LNHDA, CDR2 SQIVND (reference sequence). With 9 bases clipped from V and 2 bases from J, the junction kept 12 bases outside the gene matches. This CDR3 has 15 residues. The CDR3 protein is CASRNAERGQETQYF. The CDR3 DNA reads TGTGCCAGCCGAAACGCCGAGCGGGGTCAAGAGACCCAGTACTTC.

This clonotype has at least ten counts. The V gene is TRBV9, the J gene TRBJ2-7, with TRBD2 identical over 8 bases. The CDR3 consists of 15 residues. V trimming: 0 bases; J trimming: 3 bases; junction bases outside the gene matches: 5. In germline, CDR1 is SGDLS, CDR2 YYNGEE. CDR3 sequence: CASSVGASGSYEQYF. The CDR3 DNA sequence: TGTGCCAGCAGCGTAGGGGCCAGCGGGAGCTACGAGCAGTACTTC.

There are a few counts of this clonotype. The V gene is TRBV7-9, the J gene TRBJ1-2; no definite D call. CDR1 is SEHNR and CDR2 is FQNEAQ in the germline V gene (reference sequence). V was clipped by 5 bases and J by 2 bases, with 12 bases between them. The CDR3 is made up of 14 amino acids. The CDR3 DNA reads TGTGCCAGCAGCCCGCCGGTGGGGAACTATGGCTACACCTTC. It codes for CASSPPVGNYGYTF.

V and J are TRBV20-1 and TRBJ2-5; D may be TRBD1 (6 bases). Germline loops: CDR1 DFQATT, CDR2 SNEGSKA (reference sequence). The V end lost 5 bases, the J end lost 9 bases, and 22 bases lay between the germline ends. The CDR3 is made up of 14 amino acids. The CDR3, as DNA: TGCAGTGCTTGGAACGCCAGGGGCCGCGAGCCCCAGTACTTC. The encoded protein is CSAWNARGREPQYF.

A word on this clonotype: A much larger clone differs by one base, so this may be a read error. The V call is TRBV4-3, the J call TRBJ1-2; weak D call: TRBD1 (5 bases). Germline V gene lookup returns CDR1 LGHNA and CDR2 YSLEER. This CDR3 spans 15 amino acids. The germline V and J ends were trimmed by 0 bases and 6 bases, with 14 bases remaining between them. As DNA, the CDR3 is TGCGCCAGCAGCCAAGATCAGGGACGGTCCAATGGCTACACCTTC. Its protein is CASSQDQGRSNGYTF.

J is TRBJ2-7 and V is TRBV7-9; D not certain. Trimming removed 0 bases at V and 2 bases at J, with 5 bases between. Germline V lookup: CDR1 SEHNR, CDR2 FQNEAQ (reference sequence). CDR3 length: 13 amino acids. The CDR3 reads CASSLAPPYEQYF. The CDR3 bases are TGTGCCAGCAGCTTAGCACCACCCTACGAGCAGTACTTC.

The chain is built from TRBV20-1 and TRBJ2-1; TRBD2 aligns across 11 bases. This CDR3 contains 16 residues. The germline CDR1 and CDR2 sequences are DFQATT and SNEGSKA (reference sequence). V lost 0 bases to trimming and J lost 6 bases; unmatched junction nucleotides: 7. The CDR3 region is CSARDSWLAGGNEQFF. CDR3 DNA: TGCAGTGCTAGAGATTCGTGGCTAGCGGGGGGCAATGAGCAGTTCTTC.

The rearrangement links TRBV3-2 to TRBJ2-7; the listed D gene, TRBD2, was not tested against the DNA. TRBV3-2 has pseudogene status. CDR3 length: 17 amino acids. Written as DNA, the CDR3 is TGTGCCCGAACTCACCTCGTAGCGGGAGAGGTGCTCTACGAGCAGTACTTC. Translated: CARTHLVAGEVLYEQYF.

A word on this clonotype: One base away lies a much larger clone, so this may be a sequencing read error. This chain joins TRBV4-2 and TRBJ2-3, with 10 bases fitting TRBD2. V shed 0 bases, J shed 5 bases, and the junction held 11 bases outside the gene matches. CDR3 length: 18 residues. Germline V lookup: CDR1 LGHNA, CDR2 YNFKEQ. CDR3 protein: CASSQDGPAGGRRDTQYF. The CDR3 nucleotides read TGTGCCAGCAGCCAAGACGGGCCAGCGGGAGGGCGGAGAGATACGCAGTATTTT.

On this clonotype itself: A much bigger clone sits one base away, suggesting this may be a read error. V usage is TRBV12-5 and J usage is TRBJ2-7; D is ambiguous. This CDR3 has 12 amino acids. Germline assignment: CDR1 LGHNT and CDR2 FRNRAP. In DNA, the CDR3 is TGTGCTAGTGGTTTGGTACAGTACGAGCAGTCCTTC. It codes for CASGLVQYEQSF. Looking up the rest from reference TRBV12-5 and TRBJ2-7 gives the full variable domain: DARVTQTPRHKVTEMGQEVTMRCQPILGHNTVFWYRQTMMQGLELLAYFRNRAPLDDSGMPKDRFSAEMPDATLATLKIQPSEPRDSAVYFCASGLVQYEQSFGPGTRLTVT.

This clonotype was observed at least ten times. This sequence joins TRBV4-1 and TRBJ2-7, with 8 positions matching TRBD2. The CDR3 sequence is 16 residues long. V lost 2 bases to trimming and J lost 2 bases; unmatched junction nucleotides: 8. The germline V gene encodes CDR1 MGHRA and CDR2 YSYEKL. CDR3 sequence: CASSQSPGTRAYEQYF. The DNA of the CDR3 is TGCGCCAGCAGCCAAAGCCCCGGGACTAGAGCCTACGAGCAGTACTTC.

On this clonotype itself: The junction departs from germline at one end; a sequencing error may be responsible. The rearrangement uses TRBV4-1 and TRBJ1-1; no clear D. The germline gives CDR1 MGHRA, CDR2 YSYEKL. The CDR3 consists of 14 residues. CDR3 sequence reads: CASSQERWSTEASF. The CDR3 DNA sequence: TGCGCCAGCAGCCAAGAAAGATGGAGCACTGAAGCTTCCTTT.

Details on this clonotype: This likely came from a read error, as a far larger clone is one base away. The chain is built from TRBV6-5 and TRBJ2-7; 11 nucleotides align to TRBD1. The CDR3 consists of 14 residues. Germline CDR1 reads MNHEY; CDR2 reads SVGAGI. CDR3 in DNA: TGTGCCAGCAGCTATGGACAGGGGGCCTACGAGCAGTGCTTC. Protein: CASSYGQGAYEQCF.

The chain is built from TRBV6-6 and TRBJ1-1; 7 nucleotides align to TRBD1. Germline CDR1 is MNHNY and CDR2 is SVGAGI (reference sequence). This CDR3 spans 16 amino acids. Trimming removed 2 bases from V and 5 bases from J; junction bases left unmatched: 11. DNA of the CDR3: TGTGCCAGCAGTTACCCCGACAGGGTCAAATGGACTGAAGCTTTCTTT. Protein product: CASSYPDRVKWTEAFF.

This clonotype was seen ten or more times. V gene TRBV12-3 or TRBV12-4 combines with J gene TRBJ2-5; 11 bases line up with TRBD2. The V and J ends lost 7 bases and 3 bases, in that order; junction bases with no gene match: 7. CDR3 size: 15 residues. CDR3 in amino acids: CASNRLAGKEETQYF. The CDR3 DNA follows: TGTGCCAGCAATAGACTAGCGGGAAAAGAAGAGACCCAGTACTTC.

This clonotype occurred a few times. The chain links TRBV28 to TRBJ2-1; 10 bases match TRBD2. Germline V gives CDR1 MDHEN, CDR2 SYDVKM. The CDR3 covers 23 residues. V was clipped by 0 bases and J by 0 bases; unmatched bases: 20. The DNA of the CDR3 is TGTGCCAGCAGTTTATGGGCTGGGTCTAAGTCTAGCGGGAGCCTTAGCTCCTACAATGAGCAGTTCTTC. Its translation: CASSLWAGSKSSGSLSSYNEQFF.

This clonotype came up many times. J is TRBJ1-1 and V is TRBV6-5, with unresolved D. CDR1 is MNHEY and CDR2 is SVGAGI in the germline V gene. Trimming took off 2 bases at V and 0 bases at J, with 7 bases between the two ends. CDR3 size: 14 residues. The CDR3 DNA is TGTGCCAGCAGTTACGGCCCTATGAACACTGAAGCTTTCTTT. Translating gives CASSYGPMNTEAFF.

The chain employs TRBV9 and TRBJ2-7; 7 bases fit TRBD2. Per germline, CDR1 SGDLS and CDR2 YYNGEE. The CDR3 sequence is 15 residues long. V shed 3 bases and J 0 bases; nucleotides not matched to a gene: 6. DNA of the CDR3: TGTGCCAGCAGCGCCAACCGGGAGGACTCCTACGAGCAGTACTTC. Amino acids: CASSANREDSYEQYF.

This clonotype appeared a few times. This chain's CDR3 is CASSIRGNMVYTQYF. The CDR3 DNA sequence: TGTGCCAGTAGTATTCGAGGGAACATGGTTTATACGCAGTATTTT. The V gene is TRBV19, the J gene TRBJ2-3, with D perhaps TRBD2 (5 bases). From germline, CDR1 is LNHDA and CDR2 SQIVND (reference sequence). The CDR3 is 15 amino acids. Trimming took off 3 bases at V and 7 bases at J, with 17 bases between the two ends.

This rearrangement joins TRBV19 to TRBJ2-2; tentatively, D is TRBD1 or TRBD2 (7 bases each). Germline CDR1 and CDR2: LNHDA and SQIVND (reference sequence). Trimming shortened V by 7 bases and J by 8 bases, and 23 bases separated the two germline ends. This CDR3 has 16 residues. This CDR3 is CASKGGATGILGELFF. DNA for the CDR3: TGTGCCAGTAAAGGGGGGGCGACAGGGATTCTAGGGGAGCTGTTTTTT.

The sample holds a few counts of this clonotype. J is TRBJ2-7 and V is TRBV27; no definite D call. V dropped 5 bases and J dropped 6 bases, with 14 bases sitting between them. The length of the CDR3 is 13 residues. Germline lookup yields CDR1 MNHEY and CDR2 SMNVEV (reference sequence). The CDR3 bases are TGTGCCAGCAGTCTAAGCCGCCGGAGCGAGCAGTACTTC. This codes for CASSLSRRSEQYF.

V is TRBV30 and J is TRBJ1-1, with D maybe TRBD1 (5 bases). Germline V lookup: CDR1 GTSNPN, CDR2 SVGIG (reference sequence). Deletions cut 5 bases from V and 1 base from J, with 8 bases between. This CDR3 has 12 residues. The CDR3 DNA is TGTGCCTGGGACAGACAGAACACTGAAGCTTTCTTT. It yields the protein CAWDRQNTEAFF. Combining the CDR3 with reference TRBV30 and TRBJ1-1 gives the whole variable domain SQTIHQWPATLVQPVGSPLSLECTVEGTSNPNLYWYRQAAGRGLQLLFYSVGIGQISSEVPQNLSASRPQDRQFILSSKKLLLSDSGFYLCAWDRQNTEAFFGQGTRLTVV.

In this sample, this clonotype turned up many times. The chain uses TRBV11-1 and TRBJ2-7, with TRBD2 as a possible D gene (6 bases). V was shortened by 4 bases and J by 5 bases, with 18 bases between the two germline ends. The CDR3 is made up of 15 amino acids. The germline V gene has CDR1 SGHAT and CDR2 FQDESV (reference sequence). In DNA form, the CDR3 reads TGTGCCAGCAGCTGGATGGAGGGCCAGAGACACGAGCAGTACTTC. Translation gives CASSWMEGQRHEQYF. Based on the CDR3 plus reference TRBV11-1 and TRBJ2-7, the full variable domain is EAEVAQSPRYKITEKSQAVAFWCDPISGHATLYWYRQILGQGPELLVQFQDESVVDDSQLPKDRFSAERLKGVDSTLKIQPAELGDSAMYLCASSWMEGQRHEQYFGPGTRLTVT.

This clonotype was seen more than once but under ten times. The chain recombines TRBV6-2 or TRBV6-3 with TRBJ2-1, with D maybe TRBD2 (6 bases). The CDR3 contains 15 residues. Looked up from germline, CDR1 is MNHEY and CDR2 is SVGEGT. V lost 6 bases, J lost 2 bases, and 14 bases lay in between. The chain's CDR3 is CASRSRSGTYNEQFF. CDR3 coding DNA: TGTGCCAGCAGATCCCGTAGCGGAACCTACAATGAGCAGTTCTTC.

This clonotype was counted many times. The CDR3, as DNA: TGTGCCAGCACCCCCATGGGGGGTGGCACTGAAGCTTTCTTT. Its protein is CASTPMGGGTEAFF. This chain uses TRBV7-8 with TRBJ1-1; TRBD1 might be the D (5 bases). CDR3 length: 14 amino acids. V lost 7 bases and J lost 4, with 16 bases in between. CDR1 is SGHVS and CDR2 is FQNEAQ in the germline V gene.

CDR3 bases: TGTGCCACATACGTCCGGGGACTGACAGAACTACAAGATACGCAGTATTTT. As protein: CATYVRGLTELQDTQYF. This chain joins TRBV27 and TRBJ2-3, with D perhaps TRBD2 (6 bases). From germline, CDR1 is MNHEY and CDR2 SMNVEV (reference sequence). The CDR3 contains 17 residues. The V end lost 10 bases, the J end lost 5 bases, and 28 bases lay between the germline ends.